The entry that follows covers one T cell receptor beta chain sequence. This specimen comes from a study of blood T cell repertoires in COVID-19. Trimming took off 5 bases at V and 2 bases at J, with 12 bases between the two ends. This CDR3 has 14 residues. CDR1 is MNHEY and CDR2 is SMNVEV in the germline V gene (reference sequence). In the authors' workflow: Researchers report that nucleated cell counts were estimated from reference gene primer amplification. The data were produced by immunoSEQ multiplex PCR, yet TCRdb's version contains in-frame clones alone and is incomplete. The V and J calls and clone size come from that table; D and trimming were worked out from the DNA. This sample has some 40,000 clones; 84% occur once, and the top ten carry roughly 14%.

Sequencing was performed on peripheral blood. The chain carries TRBV27 and TRBJ1-1, with a weak D call TRBD1 (5 bases). The TCR was taken from a man aged 50-60 years with active or convalescent COVID-19. This CDR3 is CASSPLTENTEAFF. The CDR3, as DNA: TGTGCCAGCAGTCCGTTGACAGAAAACACTGAAGCTTTCTTT.